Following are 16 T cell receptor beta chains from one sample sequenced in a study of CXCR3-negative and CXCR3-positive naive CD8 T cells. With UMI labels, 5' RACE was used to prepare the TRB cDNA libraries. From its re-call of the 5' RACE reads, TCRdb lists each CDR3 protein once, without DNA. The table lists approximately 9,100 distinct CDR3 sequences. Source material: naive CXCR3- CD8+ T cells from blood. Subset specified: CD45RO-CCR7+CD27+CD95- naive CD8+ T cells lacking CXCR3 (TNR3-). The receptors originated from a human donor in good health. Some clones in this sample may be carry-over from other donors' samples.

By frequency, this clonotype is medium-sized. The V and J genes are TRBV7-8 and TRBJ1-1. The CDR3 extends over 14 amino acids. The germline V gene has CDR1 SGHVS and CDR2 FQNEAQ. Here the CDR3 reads CASSLARGGAEAFF.

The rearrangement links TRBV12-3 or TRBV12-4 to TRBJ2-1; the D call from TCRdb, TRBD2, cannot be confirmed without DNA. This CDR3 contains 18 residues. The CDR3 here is CASSLLAGGDSSYNEQFF.

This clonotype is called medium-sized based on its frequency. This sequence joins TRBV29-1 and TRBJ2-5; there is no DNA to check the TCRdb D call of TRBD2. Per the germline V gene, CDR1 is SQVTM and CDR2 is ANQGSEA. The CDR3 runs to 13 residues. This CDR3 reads CSACLAGEETQYF.

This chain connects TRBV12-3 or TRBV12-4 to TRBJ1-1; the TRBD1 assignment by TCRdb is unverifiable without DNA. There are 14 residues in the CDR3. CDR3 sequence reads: CASSLTGMNTEAFF.

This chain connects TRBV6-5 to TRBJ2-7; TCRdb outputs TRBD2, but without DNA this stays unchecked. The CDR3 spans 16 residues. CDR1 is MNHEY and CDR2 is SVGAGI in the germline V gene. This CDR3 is CASSTGLAGVSYEQYF.

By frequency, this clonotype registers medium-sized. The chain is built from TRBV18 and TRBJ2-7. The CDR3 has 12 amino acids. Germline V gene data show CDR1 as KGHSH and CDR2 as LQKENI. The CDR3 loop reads CASSPSTYEQYF.

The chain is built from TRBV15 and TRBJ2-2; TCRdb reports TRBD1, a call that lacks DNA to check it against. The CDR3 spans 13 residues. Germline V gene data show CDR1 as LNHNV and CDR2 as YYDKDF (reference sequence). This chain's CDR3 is CATSPGDTGQLFF.

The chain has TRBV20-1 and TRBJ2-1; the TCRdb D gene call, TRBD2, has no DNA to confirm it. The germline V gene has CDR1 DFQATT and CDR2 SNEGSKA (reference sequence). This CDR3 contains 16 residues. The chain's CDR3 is CSARDLPGLAGNEQFF.

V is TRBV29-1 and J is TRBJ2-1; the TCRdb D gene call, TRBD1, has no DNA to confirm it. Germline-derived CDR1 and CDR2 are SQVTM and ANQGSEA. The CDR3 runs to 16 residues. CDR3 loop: CSVEEPGDRTYNEQFF.

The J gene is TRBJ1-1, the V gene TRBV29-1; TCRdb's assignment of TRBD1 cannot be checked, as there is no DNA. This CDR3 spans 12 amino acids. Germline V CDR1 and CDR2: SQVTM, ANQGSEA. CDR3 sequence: CSVDRGGAEAFF. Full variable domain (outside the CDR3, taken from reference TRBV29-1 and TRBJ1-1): SAVISQKPSRDICQRGTSLTIQCQVDSQVTMMFWYRQQPGQSLTLIATANQGSEATYESGFVIDKFPISRPNLTFSTLTVSNMSPEDSSIYLCSVDRGGAEAFFGQGTRLTVV.

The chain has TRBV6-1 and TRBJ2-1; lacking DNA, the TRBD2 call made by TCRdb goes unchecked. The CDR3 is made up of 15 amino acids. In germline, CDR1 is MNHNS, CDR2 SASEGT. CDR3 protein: CASTHRLADYNEQFF.

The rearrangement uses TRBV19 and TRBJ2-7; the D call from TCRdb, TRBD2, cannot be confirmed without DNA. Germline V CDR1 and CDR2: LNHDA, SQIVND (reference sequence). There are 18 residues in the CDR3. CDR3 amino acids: CASSIYGTSGMLRYEQYF.

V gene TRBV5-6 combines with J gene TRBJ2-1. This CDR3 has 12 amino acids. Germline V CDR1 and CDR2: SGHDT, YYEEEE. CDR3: CASSVTVNEQFF.

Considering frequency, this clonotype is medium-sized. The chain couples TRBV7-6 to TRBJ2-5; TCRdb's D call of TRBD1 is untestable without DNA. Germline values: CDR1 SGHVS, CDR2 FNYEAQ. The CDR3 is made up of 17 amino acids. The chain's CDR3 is CASSLAVPDTEQETQYF.

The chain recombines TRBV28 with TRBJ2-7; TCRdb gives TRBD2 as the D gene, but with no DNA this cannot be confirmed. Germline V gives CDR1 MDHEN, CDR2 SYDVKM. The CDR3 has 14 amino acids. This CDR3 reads CASIVRASSYEQYF.

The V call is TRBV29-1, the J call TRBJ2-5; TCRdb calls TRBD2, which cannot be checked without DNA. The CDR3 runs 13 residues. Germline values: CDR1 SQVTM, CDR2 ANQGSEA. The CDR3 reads CSVCLLAGETQYF.